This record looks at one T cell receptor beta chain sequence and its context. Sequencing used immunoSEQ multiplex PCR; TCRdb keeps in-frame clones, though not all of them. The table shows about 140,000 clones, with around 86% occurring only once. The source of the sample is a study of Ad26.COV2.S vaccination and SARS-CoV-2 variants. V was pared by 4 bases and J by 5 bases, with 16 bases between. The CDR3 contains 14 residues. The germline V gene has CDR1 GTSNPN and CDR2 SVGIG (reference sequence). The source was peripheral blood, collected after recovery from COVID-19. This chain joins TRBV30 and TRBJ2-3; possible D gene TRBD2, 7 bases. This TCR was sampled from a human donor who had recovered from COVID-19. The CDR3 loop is CAWMMEGGGDTQYF. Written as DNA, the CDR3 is TGTGCCTGGATGATGGAGGGGGGGGGAGATACGCAGTATTTT.